One sample yielded the 29 T cell receptor beta chains listed below, sequenced in a study of PD-1 blockade in classical Hodgkin lymphoma. Assay used: immunoSEQ multiplex PCR; TCRdb lists only in-frame clones, some missing. This table has more than 15,000 clones, roughly 63% appearing once. Patients all relapsed after autologous stem cell transplantation, and there was variation in brentuximab vedotin exposure. Source: peripheral blood mononuclear cells (PBMCs), taken before the second cycle of nivolumab. The receptors originated from a human donor with classical Hodgkin lymphoma.

The chain is built from TRBV6-4 and TRBJ1-1; D unresolved. The CDR3 is 13 residues long. Per germline, CDR1 MRHNA and CDR2 SNTAGT. The V end was cut by 5 bases, the J end by 4 bases, with 11 bases between. The CDR3, as DNA: TGTGCCAGCAGTCCACTACACGGCACTGAAGCTTTCTTT. Encoded protein: CASSPLHGTEAFF.

This clone is classed as medium-sized. The chain joins TRBV29-1 to TRBJ1-1; perhaps TRBD1 as D (6 bases). Trimming shortened V by 4 bases and J by 6 bases, and 18 bases separated the two germline ends. The CDR3 is 14 amino acids. Per germline, CDR1 SQVTM and CDR2 ANQGSEA. The CDR3 DNA is TGCAGCGTTGGGGGGGCAGGGAGCAGACCTGAAGCTTTCTTT. This codes for CSVGGAGSRPEAFF.

The V gene is TRBV6-6, the J gene TRBJ2-1, with 10 nucleotides matching TRBD2. Germline V lookup: CDR1 MNHNY, CDR2 SVGAGI (reference sequence). The junction had 9 bases not matched to a gene; V was cut back by 4 bases and J by 9 bases. The CDR3 sequence is 15 residues long. The CDR3 sequence is CASSSPAGGPGEQFF. CDR3 bases: TGTGCCAGCAGTTCACCAGCGGGAGGGCCTGGTGAGCAGTTCTTC.

This clone came up a few times. J is TRBJ1-5 and V is TRBV7-9; 7 bases map to TRBD1. CDR3 size: 15 residues. Germline CDR1 and CDR2: SEHNR and FQNEAQ (reference sequence). V trimming: 3 bases; J trimming: 3 bases; junction bases outside the gene matches: 5. CDR3 protein: CASSLGGGLNQPQHF. CDR3 DNA: TGTGCCAGCAGCTTGGGAGGGGGCCTCAATCAGCCCCAGCATTTT. Based on the CDR3 plus reference TRBV7-9 and TRBJ1-5, the full variable domain is DTGVSQNPRHKITKRGQNVTFRCDPISEHNRLYWYRQTLGQGPEFLTYFQNEAQLEKSRLLSDRFSAERPKGSFSTLEIQRTEQGDSAMYLCASSLGGGLNQPQHFGDGTRLSIL.

The rearrangement links TRBV19 to TRBJ1-5, with D possibly TRBD1 on 5 matching bases. CDR1 and CDR2 (germline): LNHDA, SQIVND (reference sequence). The germline V and J ends were trimmed by 3 bases and 11 bases, with 20 bases remaining between them. The CDR3 has 15 amino acids. CDR3 nucleotides: TGTGCCAGTAGTATTGGTAACAGGCGCGCGGGAGCCCAGCATTTT. Translated, it gives CASSIGNRRAGAQHF.

This clone is labeled medium-sized. The CDR3 region has the DNA TGTGCCAGCAGCTTAACTTTGGGACAGGGCCAGTCCGGGGAGCTGTTTTTT. Amino acids: CASSLTLGQGQSGELFF. The chain combines TRBV7-2 with TRBJ2-2, with 9 bases fitting TRBD1. CDR1 is SGHTA and CDR2 is FQGNSA in the germline V gene. J was trimmed by 6 bases and V by 2 bases; bases with no gene match: 10. The length of the CDR3 is 17 residues.

This rearrangement joins TRBV11-2 to TRBJ2-3, with TRBD2 matching over 10 bases. CDR1 SGHAT and CDR2 FQNNGV come from the germline V gene. The CDR3 consists of 16 residues. V lost 2 bases and J lost 4; bases outside the gene matches: 6. The CDR3, as DNA: TGTGCCAGCAGCTTAAGAGCGGGAGGGCTCGCAGATACGCAGTATTTT. Encoded protein: CASSLRAGGLADTQYF.

The J gene is TRBJ2-2, the V gene TRBV27, with a possible D match to TRBD2 (5 bases). The CDR3 totals 15 residues. The germline CDR1 and CDR2 sequences are MNHEY and SMNVEV (reference sequence). The V end was cut by 6 bases, the J end by 6 bases, with 17 bases between. The CDR3 DNA follows: TGTGCCAGCAGAAGGGAGAAAACGGACCCCGGGGAGCTGTTTTTT. It yields the protein CASRREKTDPGELFF.

V gene TRBV13 combines with J gene TRBJ2-3; D is possibly TRBD1 or TRBD2 (5 bases each). V dropped 2 bases and J dropped 2 bases, with 8 bases sitting between them. Germline loops: CDR1 PRHDT, CDR2 FYEKMQ (reference sequence). The CDR3 runs 14 residues. CDR3 residues: CASSLRGATDTQYF. CDR3 sequence (DNA): TGTGCCAGCAGCTTACGAGGGGCCACAGATACGCAGTATTTT.

The gene calls are TRBV27 and TRBJ2-1, with 13 bases matching TRBD2. Unmatched junction bases numbered 6, after V lost 5 bases and J lost 8 bases. Germline-derived CDR1 and CDR2 are MNHEY and SMNVEV (reference sequence). The CDR3 consists of 15 residues. As DNA, the CDR3 is TGTGCCAGCAGTCAACGGACTAGCGGGAGCGATGAGCAGTTCTTC. It specifies CASSQRTSGSDEQFF.

The chain recombines TRBV11-2 with TRBJ2-7; no clear D. The V gene lost 5 bases and the J gene lost 8 bases, with 7 bases spanning the gap. Germline V CDR1 and CDR2: SGHAT, FQNNGV. There are 10 residues in the CDR3. The CDR3 spells CASSLDKQYF. Here the CDR3 DNA reads TGTGCCAGCAGCCTCGACAAGCAGTACTTC.

The V and J genes are TRBV7-9 and TRBJ2-1; the D gene could be TRBD1 or TRBD2 (5 bases each). Trimming cost V 2 bases and J 6 bases, with 11 bases left between them. The length of the CDR3 is 14 residues. Germline V gene data show CDR1 as SEHNR and CDR2 as FQNEAQ (reference sequence). CDR3 residues: CASSLTQGPNEQFF. The DNA for the CDR3 is TGTGCCAGCAGCTTAACTCAGGGACCCAATGAGCAGTTCTTC. Based on the CDR3 plus reference TRBV7-9 and TRBJ2-1, the full variable domain is DTGVSQNPRHKITKRGQNVTFRCDPISEHNRLYWYRQTLGQGPEFLTYFQNEAQLEKSRLLSDRFSAERPKGSFSTLEIQRTEQGDSAMYLCASSLTQGPNEQFFGPGTRLTVL.

This clone appeared once. CDR3 in amino acids: CASSQDPGLTQYF. The CDR3 DNA reads TGTGCCAGCAGCCAAGATCCCGGATTAACCCAGTACTTC. The chain has TRBV4-2 and TRBJ2-5; no clear D. The germline V and J ends were trimmed by 0 bases and 8 bases, with 10 bases remaining between them. The germline V gene encodes CDR1 LGHNA and CDR2 YNFKEQ. The CDR3 is 13 amino acids.

This chain joins TRBV5-4 and TRBJ2-3; 7 bases agree with TRBD2. Germline V CDR1 and CDR2: SGHNT, YYREEE (reference sequence). The V segment lost 6 bases and the J segment 1 base; nucleotides outside the gene matches: 2. The CDR3 runs to 13 residues. The CDR3 is CASTSGGTDTQYF. DNA of the CDR3: TGTGCCAGCACGAGCGGGGGCACAGATACGCAGTATTTT.

The rearrangement links TRBV9 to TRBJ2-5, with a weak D call TRBD1 (5 bases). The J call is in doubt because the DNA end fits TRBJ2-7 better. CDR1 is SGDLS and CDR2 is YYNGEE in the germline V gene. The CDR3 runs to 13 residues. CDR3 DNA: TGTGCCAGCAGCGTAGGACAGAACTACGAGCAGTACTTC. Translation gives CASSVGQNYEQYF.

The V call is TRBV20-1, the J call TRBJ2-2, with D unresolved. Trimming removed 3 bases at V and 6 bases at J, with 5 bases between. This CDR3 spans 11 amino acids. Per the germline V gene, CDR1 is DFQATT and CDR2 is SNEGSKA (reference sequence). As DNA, the CDR3 is TGCAGTGCTAGGGTTGCCGGGGAGCTGTTTTTT. It is translated as CSARVAGELFF.

The rearrangement links TRBV21-1 to TRBJ1-2; the table's D call TRBD1 went unverified against the DNA. TRBV21-1 is tagged as a pseudogene. The CDR3 is made up of 14 amino acids. The CDR3 nucleotides read TGTGCCAGCAGCAAAGTCAGGGGGCGCTCTGGCTACACCTTC. Its translation is CASSKVRGRSGYTF.

This clone has a single count. Within the sample, other DNA sequences also encode this same CDR3. J is TRBJ2-2 and V is TRBV5-1; the D gene is possibly TRBD1 (6 bases). The V end was cut by 4 bases, the J end by 0 bases, with 7 bases between. In germline, CDR1 is SGHRS, CDR2 YFSETQ. The CDR3 runs 14 residues. CDR3: CASSRDTNTGELFF. The CDR3 nucleotides read TGCGCCAGCAGCAGGGACACGAACACCGGGGAGCTGTTTTTT. The variable domain in full, with the rest retrieved from reference TRBV5-1 and TRBJ2-2, is KAGVTQTPRYLIKTRGQQVTLSCSPISGHRSVSWYQQTPGQGLQFLFEYFSETQRNKGNFPGRFSGRQFSNSRSEMNVSTLELGDSALYLCASSRDTNTGELFFGEGSRLTVL.

CDR3 loop: CASSSGPTSTYEQYF. Here the CDR3 DNA reads TGTGCCAGCAGCTCGGGACCGACGAGTACCTACGAGCAGTACTTC. The chain has TRBV11-2 and TRBJ2-7; D is perhaps TRBD1 or TRBD2 (5 bases each). With 4 bases removed from V and 2 bases from J, the gap between germline ends came to 15 bases. The germline V gene encodes CDR1 SGHAT and CDR2 FQNNGV. This CDR3 spans 15 amino acids.

The chain recombines TRBV5-1 with TRBJ2-5, with 7 positions matching TRBD2. From germline, CDR1 is SGHRS and CDR2 YFSETQ. The CDR3 is made up of 14 amino acids. The V gene end was trimmed by 4 bases and the J gene end by 5 bases; junction bases not matched to a gene: 8. The chain's CDR3 is CASSRAGREETQYF. The CDR3 coding sequence is TGCGCCAGCAGCCGGGCGGGGAGGGAGGAGACCCAGTACTTC.

This rearrangement joins TRBV4-3 to TRBJ1-1; no definite D call. V shed 4 bases and J shed 1 base, with 10 bases lying between them. This CDR3 is 14 amino acids long. The V gene's germline CDR1 is LGHNA and CDR2 YSLEER. Here the CDR3 reads CASSLSAANTEAFF. The CDR3 DNA sequence: TGCGCCAGCAGCCTCTCTGCGGCGAACACTGAAGCTTTCTTT.

The gene calls are TRBV18 and TRBJ1-4; 8 bases map to TRBD1. The germline V gene encodes CDR1 KGHSH and CDR2 LQKENI. The CDR3 totals 14 residues. Trimming took 6 bases from V and 8 from J; bases not matched to a gene: 8. The CDR3 spells CASSSGTGGEKLFF. DNA of the CDR3: TGTGCCAGCTCCTCCGGGACAGGAGGAGAAAAACTGTTTTTT.

This chain links TRBV19 with TRBJ1-5, with TRBD1 as a possible D gene (6 bases). V lost 4 bases, J lost 7 bases, and 11 bases lay in between. Germline CDR1 is LNHDA and CDR2 is SQIVND (reference sequence). The CDR3 extends over 13 amino acids. The CDR3 sequence is CASSTLRGQPQHF. In nucleotides, the CDR3 is TGTGCCAGTAGTACCCTCAGGGGCCAGCCCCAGCATTTT.

J is TRBJ1-6 and V is TRBV14; 7 bases align to TRBD1. Germline-derived CDR1 and CDR2 are SGHDN and FVKESK. After removal of 0 bases from V and 10 bases from J, the junction contained 3 bases not matched to a gene. The CDR3 has 14 residues. Here the CDR3 reads CASSQEARGSPLHF. In DNA form, the CDR3 reads TGTGCCAGCAGCCAAGAGGCCAGGGGGTCACCCCTCCACTTT. The full variable domain, completed using reference TRBV14 and TRBJ1-6, is EAGVTQFPSHSVIEKGQTVTLRCDPISGHDNLYWYRRVMGKEIKFLLHFVKESKQDESGMPNNRFLAERTGGTYSTLKVQPAELEDSGVYFCASSQEARGSPLHFGNGTRLTVT.

The chain joins TRBV5-1 to TRBJ2-7; tentatively, D is TRBD1 (5 bases). The CDR3 totals 14 residues. V was trimmed by 0 bases and J by 2 bases, leaving 9 bases between them. The germline V gene has CDR1 SGHRS and CDR2 YFSETQ. This CDR3 is CASSLEGYTYEQYF. CDR3 bases: TGCGCCAGCAGCTTGGAGGGGTACACCTACGAGCAGTACTTC.

This chain uses TRBV7-6 with TRBJ2-7; 8 bases map to TRBD2. The CDR3 length is 16 residues. Germline CDR1 reads SGHVS; CDR2 reads FNYEAQ. Germline trimming cut 5 bases from V and 0 bases from J; bases unmatched to any gene: 9. This chain's CDR3 is CASSPLAREDSYEQYF. CDR3 nucleotides: TGTGCCAGCAGCCCCCTGGCGCGGGAGGACTCCTACGAGCAGTACTTC.

V usage is TRBV28 and J usage is TRBJ1-2; possible D gene TRBD1, 6 bases. The CDR3 contains 16 residues. CDR1 is MDHEN and CDR2 is SYDVKM in the germline V gene. Deletions cut 4 bases from V and 4 bases from J, with 19 bases between. The CDR3, as DNA: TGTGCCAGCAGTTCACCCTTCTACAGGGAGATCTATGGCTACACCTTC. Amino acids: CASSSPFYREIYGYTF.

This clone was seen just once. J is TRBJ1-5 and V is TRBV7-6; D remains ambiguous. Trimming stripped 5 bases from V and 2 bases from J, with 10 bases between. Germline V gives CDR1 SGHVS, CDR2 FNYEAQ. The CDR3 is 14 amino acids. The CDR3 DNA sequence: TGTGCCAGCAGCGAGAGAGAGGGCAATCAGCCCCAGCATTTT. It is translated as CASSEREGNQPQHF.

This clone was recorded a few times. The genes are TRBV15 and TRBJ1-1; 9 bases are shared with TRBD1. The germline V gene encodes CDR1 LNHNV and CDR2 YYDKDF (reference sequence). The length of the CDR3 is 16 residues. J was trimmed by 3 bases and V by 1 base; bases with no gene match: 6. The CDR3 loop reads CATSRGVQGAHTEAFF. CDR3 bases: TGTGCCACCAGCAGAGGCGTACAGGGGGCCCACACTGAAGCTTTCTTT.